The 25 T cell receptor beta chains in this list originate from one sample, sequenced in a study of metastatic and nonmetastatic thyroid tumors. Treatment of any kind had been given to no patient before thyroid surgery. MiXCR was used by TCRdb to re-call the PCR reads. This table has tens of thousands of clones, more than 15% appearing once. Sequencing input: blood. The receptors stem from a male donor with papillary thyroid cancer or a benign thyroid nodule (not recorded which). Some clones in this sample may be carry-over from other donors' samples.

The V gene is TRBV7-3, the J gene TRBJ2-7, with TRBD2 as a possible D gene (6 bases). Germline assignment: CDR1 SGHTA and CDR2 FQGTGA. The CDR3 is 15 residues long. The V gene lost 5 bases and the J gene lost 3 bases, with 17 bases spanning the gap. Here the CDR3 reads CASSQVSSVLYEQYF. CDR3 nucleotides: TGTGCCAGCAGCCAGGTTTCTAGCGTTCTCTACGAGCAGTACTTC.

V usage is TRBV28 and J usage is TRBJ1-2; D not certain. The ends were cut back, 5 bases at V and 6 bases at J, with 19 bases in the middle. This CDR3 spans 15 amino acids. The V gene's germline CDR1 is MDHEN and CDR2 SYDVKM. As DNA, the CDR3 is TGTGCCAGCAGTACCCCAACGGGGAGGGCGGATGGCTACACCTTC. This gives the protein CASSTPTGRADGYTF.

This clone occurred many times. CDR3 residues: CSAPPRGAETQYF. Here the CDR3 DNA reads TGCAGTGCTCCCCCCCGGGGGGCAGAGACCCAGTACTTC. The chain combines TRBV20-1 with TRBJ2-5, with a weak D call TRBD2 (7 bases). The ends were cut back, 5 bases at V and 4 bases at J, with 14 bases in the middle. This CDR3 is built from 13 residues. The germline V gene has CDR1 DFQATT and CDR2 SNEGSKA (reference sequence).

This clone was counted many times. V usage is TRBV4-1 and J usage is TRBJ2-1, with 11 bases matching TRBD1. CDR1 is MGHRA, CDR2 YSYEKL, per germline. V was pared by 2 bases and J by 12 bases, with 12 bases of the junction left unmatched. The CDR3 is made up of 16 amino acids. CDR3 sequence (DNA): TGCGCCAGCAGCCAATCCGAGGGACAGGGGGAGTTTGTGCAGTTCTTC. Translating gives CASSQSEGQGEFVQFF.

Many counts were recorded for this clone. This chain links TRBV6-4 with TRBJ2-3; D gene uncertain. CDR1 is MRHNA and CDR2 is SNTAGT in the germline V gene. With 0 bases removed from V and 5 bases from J, the gap between germline ends came to 6 bases. This CDR3 is built from 13 residues. CDR3 amino acids: CASSDSPLDTQYF. CDR3 sequence (DNA): TGTGCCAGCAGTGACTCTCCCCTAGATACGCAGTATTTT.

This clone was counted ten times or more. Here the CDR3 omits its conserved ending phenylalanine or tryptophan, so a read error is the likely source. The J gene is TRBJ1-1, the V gene TRBV2, with 11 nucleotides matching TRBD1. CDR1 is SNHLY, CDR2 FYNNEI, per germline. The V segment lost 6 bases and the J segment 4 bases; nucleotides outside the gene matches: 1. This CDR3 spans 13 amino acids. The CDR3 nucleotides read TGTGCCAGCAGGGGGACAGGGGGCACTGAAGCTTTCCTT. This encodes CASRGTGGTEAFL.

This clone was seen ten or more times. The V gene is TRBV11-1, the J gene TRBJ2-1; TRBD2 agrees at 9 bases. Trimming at V came to 7 bases and at J to 8 bases, leaving 12 bases not matched to a gene. This CDR3 region has 15 residues. Germline V gene lookup returns CDR1 SGHAT and CDR2 FQDESV (reference sequence). DNA for the CDR3: TGTGCCAGCAACCTAGGCGGCGGGAGGGCCCATGAGCAGTTCTTC. Amino acids: CASNLGGGRAHEQFF.

This clone has a handful of counts. The V and J genes are TRBV6-5 and TRBJ1-5, with TRBD1 as a possible D gene (5 bases). The CDR3 is made up of 16 amino acids. V was clipped by 5 bases and J by 0 bases, with 14 bases between them. Germline CDR1 MNHEY, CDR2 SVGAGI. As DNA, the CDR3 is TGTGCCAGCAGTACTCCAGACAGCGCTAGCAATCAGCCCCAGCATTTT. Protein sequence: CASSTPDSASNQPQHF.

This clone has only a few counts. A junction boundary mismatches the germline segment, possibly from a read error. This chain links TRBV2 with TRBJ2-6, with a possible D match to TRBD1 (5 bases). Germline CDR1 and CDR2: SNHLY and FYNNEI. The CDR3 loop spans 14 amino acids. CDR3 nucleotides: TGTGCCAGCATTCGAGACTCTGGGGCCAACGTCCTGAATTTC. Protein: CASIRDSGANVLNF.

To note about this clone: One end of the junction varies from germline; a read error may be responsible. V is TRBV9 and J is TRBJ2-3; possible D gene TRBD1, 5 bases. This CDR3 has 15 amino acids. Germline CDR1 reads SGDLS; CDR2 reads YYNGEE. The CDR3 here is CASGVAVDSRDTQYF. The CDR3 nucleotides are TGTGCCAGCGGCGTAGCCGTAGACAGCAGAGATACGCAGTATTTT.

This clone is termed medium-sized. The chain uses TRBV2 and TRBJ2-3, with D unclear. CDR1 SNHLY and CDR2 FYNNEI come from the germline V gene. The V end was cut by 6 bases, the J end by 2 bases, with 6 bases between. The CDR3 contains 12 residues. The CDR3 is CASSLTTDTQYF. The CDR3 coding sequence is TGTGCCAGCAGCCTCACCACAGATACGCAGTATTTT.

With regard to this clone: One end of the junction does not line up with germline, which may come from a read error. The sample holds other DNA sequences that translate to the same CDR3. The CDR3 is CASAGARDEQLF. The CDR3 DNA sequence: TGTGCCAGCGCCGGGGCCCGCGATGAGCAGCTCTTC. The chain joins TRBV2 to TRBJ2-1, with D possibly being TRBD1 or TRBD2 (5 bases each). Germline V gene lookup returns CDR1 SNHLY and CDR2 FYNNEI. CDR3 length: 12 residues.

This clone came up many times. The chain couples TRBV5-6 to TRBJ2-1; D remains ambiguous. The germline V gene has CDR1 SGHDT and CDR2 YYEEEE. The V end was cut by 7 bases, the J end by 9 bases, with 14 bases between. The CDR3 is 12 residues long. The CDR3 spells CASHKVITEQFF. The CDR3 region has the DNA TGTGCCAGCCATAAAGTGATAACTGAGCAGTTCTTC.

The V call is TRBV3-1, the J call TRBJ2-2; maybe TRBD2 (5 bases). V lost 5 bases to trimming and J lost 7 bases, with 8 bases between them. Germline V CDR1 and CDR2: LGHDT, YNNKEL (reference sequence). The CDR3 is 12 residues long. The CDR3 loop reads CASSYSGGELFF. The CDR3 coding sequence is TGTGCCAGCAGCTACAGCGGCGGGGAGCTGTTTTTT.

This clone is medium-sized by share. The chain joins TRBV7-8 to TRBJ2-7; 7 bases line up with TRBD2. Germline values: CDR1 SGHVS, CDR2 FQNEAQ. V was pared by 3 bases and J by 6 bases, with 8 bases of the junction left unmatched. The CDR3 contains 14 residues. In DNA, the CDR3 is TGTGCCAGCAGCTTGGGCGGGAGACTATCCGAGCAGTACTTC. Protein product: CASSLGGRLSEQYF.

This clone showed up many times. The J gene is TRBJ2-7, the V gene TRBV6-2 or TRBV6-3; 14 positions match TRBD2. Looked up from germline, CDR1 is MNHEY and CDR2 is SVGEGT. V lost 5 bases and J lost 6; bases outside the gene matches: 9. The CDR3 covers 16 residues. The CDR3, as DNA: TGTGCCAGCAGTGTGGGACTAGCGGGGGCCCTTGTCGAGCAGTACTTC. Translated: CASSVGLAGALVEQYF.

In this sample, this clone turned up many times. This rearrangement joins TRBV7-9 to TRBJ2-7, with D unclear. The ends were cut back, 5 bases at V and 2 bases at J, with 7 bases in the middle. CDR1 SEHNR and CDR2 FQNEAQ come from the germline V gene (reference sequence). The CDR3 sequence is 12 residues long. The CDR3 spells CASSDRAYEQYF. The CDR3 nucleotides read TGTGCCAGCAGCGACCGAGCCTACGAGCAGTACTTC. The variable domain in full, completed from reference TRBV7-9 and TRBJ2-7, reads DTGVSQNPRHKITKRGQNVTFRCDPISEHNRLYWYRQTLGQGPEFLTYFQNEAQLEKSRLLSDRFSAERPKGSFSTLEIQRTEQGDSAMYLCASSDRAYEQYFGPGTRLTVT.

This clone is medium-sized (0.01 to 0.1%) by share. Other DNA sequences in the sample encode the same CDR3. This chain uses TRBV15 with TRBJ1-6; no clear D. This CDR3 has 14 residues. Looked up from germline, CDR1 is LNHNV and CDR2 is YYDKDF (reference sequence). The ends were cut back, 6 bases at V and 7 bases at J, with 13 bases in the middle. The CDR3 coding sequence is TGTGCCACCAGTTCTCTGACTGAAAATTCACCCCTCCACTTT. Protein product: CATSSLTENSPLHF.

In this sample, this clone turned up many times. A clone one base away is much larger, so this may be a read error. The conserved closing phenylalanine or tryptophan is absent in this CDR3, likely reflecting a read error. The J gene is TRBJ2-7, the V gene TRBV6-1; 8 positions agree with TRBD2. The ends lost 2 bases at V and 3 bases at J; junction bases unmatched: 3. This CDR3 has 14 residues. CDR1 MNHNS and CDR2 SASEGT come from the germline V gene. DNA for the CDR3: TGTGCCAGCAGTGAAATGACTAGCGACTACGAGCAGTACCTC. This codes for CASSEMTSDYEQYL.

The rearrangement links TRBV3-1 to TRBJ2-2; 10 nucleotides agree with TRBD1. Germline V CDR1 and CDR2: LGHDT, YNNKEL (reference sequence). The CDR3 sequence is 13 residues long. Unmatched junction bases numbered 2, after V lost 4 bases and J lost 9 bases. The CDR3 spells CASSRDRGRELFF. The CDR3 DNA follows: TGTGCCAGCAGCCGGGACAGGGGCCGGGAGCTGTTTTTT.

Ten or more counts support this clone. CDR3 sequence reads: CASSGGTSVFVDTQYF. As DNA, the CDR3 is TGTGCCAGCAGCGGAGGGACTAGCGTATTTGTAGATACGCAGTATTTT. This chain uses TRBV9 with TRBJ2-3; 10 bases align to TRBD2. The germline V gene has CDR1 SGDLS and CDR2 YYNGEE. This CDR3 has 16 amino acids. V lost 3 bases, J lost 5 bases, and 9 bases stayed unmatched.

In its sample, this clone was seen a few times. This chain links TRBV28 with TRBJ2-7; 8 positions agree with TRBD2. The CDR3 covers 17 residues. Germline V CDR1 and CDR2: MDHEN, SYDVKM. Trimming cost V 3 bases and J 5 bases; bases outside gene matches: 15. This chain's CDR3 is CASSFGFGSGSFNEQYF. The CDR3 region has the DNA TGTGCCAGCAGTTTCGGATTTGGAAGCGGGAGTTTCAACGAGCAGTACTTC.

This clone was detected ten times or more. This sequence joins TRBV28 and TRBJ1-4; 9 nucleotides line up with TRBD1. Germline V lookup: CDR1 MDHEN, CDR2 SYDVKM. This CDR3 is built from 15 residues. V gave up 6 bases and J gave up 10 bases; unmatched junction bases: 12. The CDR3 spells CASSNRGQGLGKLFF. The CDR3 DNA sequence: TGTGCCAGCAGCAATAGGGGACAGGGCCTGGGAAAACTGTTTTTT.

This clone has ten or more counts. This chain links TRBV7-9 with TRBJ2-2, with 8 bases that match TRBD1. The CDR3 contains 14 residues. Germline V gene data show CDR1 as SEHNR and CDR2 as FQNEAQ (reference sequence). Trimming removed 10 bases from V and 2 bases from J; junction bases left unmatched: 6. The CDR3 spells CATTDRVNTGELFF. In nucleotides, the CDR3 is TGTGCCACCACGGACAGGGTTAACACCGGGGAGCTGTTTTTT.

This clone has more than one count but fewer than ten. The J gene is TRBJ1-2, the V gene TRBV6-1, with 10 nucleotides matching TRBD1. CDR3 length equals 16 residues. The V gene's germline CDR1 is MNHNS and CDR2 SASEGT. Trimming removed 2 bases from V and 7 bases from J; junction bases left unmatched: 10. CDR3 residues: CASSETGQGTRSGYTF. DNA of the CDR3: TGTGCCAGCAGTGAAACGGGACAGGGGACGCGGAGTGGCTACACCTTC.